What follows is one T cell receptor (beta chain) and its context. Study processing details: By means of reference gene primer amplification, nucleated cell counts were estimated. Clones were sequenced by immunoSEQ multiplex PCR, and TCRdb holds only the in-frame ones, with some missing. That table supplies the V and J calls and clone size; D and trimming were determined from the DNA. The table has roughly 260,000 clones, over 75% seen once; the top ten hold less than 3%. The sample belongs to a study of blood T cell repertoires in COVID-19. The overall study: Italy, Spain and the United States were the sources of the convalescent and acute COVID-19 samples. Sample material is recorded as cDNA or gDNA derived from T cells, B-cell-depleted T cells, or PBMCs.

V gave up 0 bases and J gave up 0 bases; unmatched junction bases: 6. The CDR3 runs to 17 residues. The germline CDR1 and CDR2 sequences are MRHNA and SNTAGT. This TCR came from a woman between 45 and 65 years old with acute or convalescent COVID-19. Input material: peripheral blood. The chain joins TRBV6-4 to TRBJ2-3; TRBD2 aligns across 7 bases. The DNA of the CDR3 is TGTGCCAGCAGTGACTCCGGTGGTAGCGGGAGCACAGATACGCAGTATTTT. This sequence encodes CASSDSGGSGSTDTQYF.